The 24 T cell receptor beta chains listed next were all sequenced from one sample in a study of T-cell memory formation after mild COVID-19. TCRdb re-called the 5' RACE reads through MiXCR, storing one row per CDR3 protein. Of roughly 190,000 distinct CDR3 sequences listed, over 9.5% are singletons. Source material: PBMCs or a T cell subset sorted from them (not recorded which). The source is a man aged 18 to 29 who had mild COVID-19 (a few samples of this study predate the infection). Cell type and time point are not known.

This clonotype was observed a handful of times. The V gene is TRBV12-3 or TRBV12-4, the J gene TRBJ2-2; TRBD2 matches 8 bases. There are 14 residues in the CDR3. J gave up 6 bases and V 6 bases, and 6 bases lay outside the gene matches. The CDR3 loop is CASRPQRGPGELFF. CDR3 sequence (DNA): TGTGCCAGCAGGCCCCAGCGGGGGCCCGGGGAGCTGTTTTTT.

This clonotype was found a few times. The V and J genes are TRBV11-1 and TRBJ2-5; possibly TRBD1 for D (5 bases). The CDR3 has 15 amino acids. The V end was cut by 1 base, the J end by 1 base, with 10 bases between. Germline CDR1 SGHAT, CDR2 FQDESV (reference sequence). The CDR3 sequence is CASSLGLQGQETQYF. CDR3 in DNA: TGTGCCAGCAGCTTAGGTCTCCAGGGCCAAGAGACCCAGTACTTC.

This sequence joins TRBV20-1 and TRBJ2-1, with a weak D call TRBD2 (5 bases). CDR3 size: 11 residues. V dropped 3 bases and J dropped 9 bases, with 9 bases sitting between them. Germline CDR1 and CDR2: DFQATT and SNEGSKA (reference sequence). CDR3 nucleotides: TGCAGTGCTAGGCTAAGCGGTGAGCAGTTCTTC. Translation gives CSARLSGEQFF.

This clonotype has a handful of counts. The chain employs TRBV30 and TRBJ2-5; perhaps D is TRBD1 or TRBD2 (5 bases each). Germline V gene lookup returns CDR1 GTSNPN and CDR2 SVGIG (reference sequence). V lost 4 bases and J lost 5, with 11 bases in between. This CDR3 spans 12 amino acids. Written as DNA, the CDR3 is TGTGCCTGGACCTGGGGACCCGAGACCCAGTACTTC. Residues: CAWTWGPETQYF.

In this sample, this clonotype turned up a few times. The chain is built from TRBV27 and TRBJ2-3; 7 bases are shared with TRBD2. V trimming: 2 bases; J trimming: 0 bases; junction bases outside the gene matches: 2. CDR1 MNHEY and CDR2 SMNVEV come from the germline V gene (reference sequence). This CDR3 is built from 15 residues. CDR3 residues: CASSLPGGSTDTQYF. As DNA, the CDR3 is TGTGCCAGCAGTTTACCCGGGGGGAGCACAGATACGCAGTATTTT.

This clonotype showed up many times. The rearrangement joins TRBV7-3 to TRBJ2-3; D gene ambiguous. V lost 4 bases to trimming and J lost 6 bases, with 11 bases between them. The V gene's germline CDR1 is SGHTA and CDR2 FQGTGA. The CDR3 is 13 amino acids. The CDR3 reads CASSYVDWDTQYF. CDR3 nucleotide sequence: TGTGCCAGCAGCTACGTTGACTGGGATACGCAGTATTTT.

This clonotype was seen ten or more times. The chain is built from TRBV29-1 and TRBJ1-5; 10 bases fit TRBD1. Germline CDR1 SQVTM, CDR2 ANQGSEA. J lost 5 bases, V lost 6 bases, and 4 bases had no gene match. This CDR3 is 13 amino acids long. The CDR3 bases are TGCAGCGTAGTGACAGGGGGCTATCAGCCCCAGCATTTT. This gives the protein CSVVTGGYQPQHF.

V and J are TRBV20-1 and TRBJ1-2, with D perhaps matching TRBD1 (6 bases). V was cut by 4 bases and J by 6 bases, with 21 bases left in between. Germline assignment: CDR1 DFQATT and CDR2 SNEGSKA (reference sequence). CDR3 length equals 15 residues. The CDR3 region is CSAIVHRETLDGYTF. In DNA form, the CDR3 reads TGCAGTGCTATAGTCCACAGGGAGACTTTGGATGGCTACACCTTC.

The chain is built from TRBV24-1 and TRBJ2-1; 8 bases line up with TRBD1. The V gene end was trimmed by 6 bases and the J gene end by 14 bases; junction bases not matched to a gene: 5. The CDR3 covers 11 residues. Germline values: CDR1 KGHDR, CDR2 SFDVKD. The CDR3 region is CATSPGQVEFF. The DNA for the CDR3 is TGTGCCACCAGTCCGGGACAGGTAGAGTTCTTC.

This clonotype was counted only a few times. This chain links TRBV9 with TRBJ1-6; weak D call: TRBD1 (6 bases). From germline, CDR1 is SGDLS and CDR2 YYNGEE. The CDR3 runs 15 residues. The V end was cut by 4 bases, the J end by 7 bases, with 15 bases between. CDR3 sequence: CASSPRGGGNSPLHF. As DNA, the CDR3 is TGTGCCAGCAGCCCAAGGGGGGGAGGCAATTCACCCCTCCACTTT.

The sample holds a few counts of this clonotype. The CDR3 bases are TGTGCCAGCAGCTTAGTCCGGCTAGCGTTCAGCACCGGGGAGCTGTTTTTT. Encoded protein: CASSLVRLAFSTGELFF. V and J are TRBV7-2 and TRBJ2-2, with D maybe TRBD2 (6 bases). The germline CDR1 and CDR2 sequences are SGHTA and FQGNSA. The CDR3 has 17 amino acids. Trimming pared 1 base from V and 4 bases from J, leaving 16 bases between. Variable domain in full (rest from reference TRBV7-2 and TRBJ2-2): GAGVSQSPSNKVTEKGKDVELRCDPISGHTALYWYRQSLGQGLEFLIYFQGNSAPDKSGLPSDRFSAERTGGSVSTLTIQRTQQEDSAVYLCASSLVRLAFSTGELFFGEGSRLTVL.

This clonotype was found a few times. The chain carries TRBV19 and TRBJ2-2; D unclear. V was cut by 1 base and J by 5 bases, with 8 bases left in between. CDR3 length: 14 amino acids. Per germline, CDR1 LNHDA and CDR2 SQIVND (reference sequence). This CDR3 reads CASSIGPGTGELFF. The DNA of the CDR3 is TGTGCCAGTAGTATAGGGCCCGGGACCGGGGAGCTGTTTTTT.

This clonotype was observed a handful of times. This chain uses TRBV20-1 with TRBJ2-5, with D unclear. V lost 4 bases and J 1 base, leaving 7 bases between the germline ends. This CDR3 is built from 12 residues. The germline V gene has CDR1 DFQATT and CDR2 SNEGSKA (reference sequence). CDR3 sequence: CSATQSQETQYF. As DNA, the CDR3 is TGCAGTGCTACACAATCCCAAGAGACCCAGTACTTC.

This clonotype turned up a few times. The chain has TRBV20-1 and TRBJ2-4; 9 bases align to TRBD1. The germline CDR1 and CDR2 sequences are DFQATT and SNEGSKA (reference sequence). The trim removed 3 bases at V and 0 bases at J, leaving 0 bases unmatched. The CDR3 contains 14 residues. The CDR3 reads CSARDRGAKNIQYF. In DNA form, the CDR3 reads TGCAGTGCTAGGGACAGGGGAGCCAAAAACATTCAGTACTTC.

V and J are TRBV18 and TRBJ1-5, with a weak D call TRBD1 (5 bases). The germline CDR1 and CDR2 sequences are KGHSH and LQKENI. The CDR3 has 16 residues. V lost 0 bases and J 4 bases, leaving 13 bases between the germline ends. The CDR3 nucleotides read TGTGCCAGCTCACCACCGGGGCCCTCAGGGAATCAGCCCCAGCATTTT. This encodes CASSPPGPSGNQPQHF.

The chain links TRBV3-1 to TRBJ1-2; D remains ambiguous. The CDR3 sequence is 15 residues long. Germline loops: CDR1 LGHDT, CDR2 YNNKEL (reference sequence). Trimming shortened V by 1 base and J by 4 bases, and 13 bases separated the two germline ends. As DNA, the CDR3 is TGTGCCAGCAGCCAAGGGGTTTTAGGGTTCTATGGCTACACCTTC. The encoded protein is CASSQGVLGFYGYTF.

The J gene is TRBJ2-7, the V gene TRBV20-1; no definite D call. The CDR3 covers 13 residues. V was cut by 0 bases and J by 7 bases, with 13 bases left in between. In germline, CDR1 is DFQATT, CDR2 SNEGSKA (reference sequence). CDR3 nucleotide sequence: TGCAGTGCTAGAGATGGGCAGTCCTCAGAGCAGTACTTC. Its translation: CSARDGQSSEQYF.

The chain has TRBV12-3 or TRBV12-4 and TRBJ1-1; 7 bases are shared with TRBD1. The CDR3 runs 16 residues. V lost 7 bases and J lost 2; bases outside the gene matches: 13. The DNA of the CDR3 is TGTGCCAGCACGACTCAGGGGGTGCTGCTAAACACTGAAGCTTTCTTT. Translating gives CASTTQGVLLNTEAFF.

This chain uses TRBV7-9 with TRBJ2-2, with TRBD1 as a possible D gene (6 bases). In germline, CDR1 is SEHNR, CDR2 FQNEAQ (reference sequence). The germline V and J ends were trimmed by 5 bases and 3 bases, with 16 bases remaining between them. The CDR3 totals 16 residues. This chain's CDR3 is CASSPLGDKDTGELFF. The CDR3 DNA follows: TGTGCCAGCAGCCCCCTGGGGGACAAGGACACCGGGGAGCTGTTTTTT. Variable domain in full (rest from reference TRBV7-9 and TRBJ2-2): DTGVSQNPRHKITKRGQNVTFRCDPISEHNRLYWYRQTLGQGPEFLTYFQNEAQLEKSRLLSDRFSAERPKGSFSTLEIQRTEQGDSAMYLCASSPLGDKDTGELFFGEGSRLTVL.

This clonotype was seen at least ten times. The chain combines TRBV6-2 or TRBV6-3 with TRBJ2-5; D may be TRBD1 (6 bases). The germline CDR1 and CDR2 sequences are MNHEY and SVGEGT. The CDR3 spans 15 residues. With 2 bases removed from V and 6 bases from J, the gap between germline ends came to 16 bases. CDR3 sequence reads: CASSYIHTGKKTQYF. The CDR3 DNA sequence: TGTGCCAGCAGTTACATTCACACAGGGAAGAAGACCCAGTACTTC.

This sequence joins TRBV5-1 and TRBJ1-3; no firm D call. Trimming left V 1 base short and J 2 bases short, with 4 bases between. The CDR3 loop spans 13 amino acids. From germline, CDR1 is SGHRS and CDR2 YFSETQ. The CDR3 loop reads CASSLQAGNTIYF. In DNA, the CDR3 is TGCGCCAGCAGCTTGCAAGCTGGAAACACCATATATTTT.

In its sample, this clonotype was seen a few times. V and J are TRBV5-1 and TRBJ2-2; TRBD2 matches 16 bases. CDR1 is SGHRS and CDR2 is YFSETQ in the germline V gene. V dropped 4 bases and J dropped 2; count of bases not matched to a gene: 5. CDR3 length: 18 amino acids. CDR3 nucleotides: TGCGCCAGCAGCACCGGGACTAGCGGGGGGGCTAACACCGGGGAGCTGTTTTTT. Its protein product is CASSTGTSGGANTGELFF.

In this sample, this clonotype turned up a few times. V usage is TRBV4-3 and J usage is TRBJ1-1; D gene unclear. CDR3 length: 14 amino acids. V was clipped by 4 bases and J by 6 bases, with 15 bases between them. Germline assignment: CDR1 LGHNA and CDR2 YSLEER. The CDR3 nucleotides are TGCGCCAGCAGCCTCTCGCTGGCTAATCCTGAAGCTTTCTTT. Translated, it gives CASSLSLANPEAFF.

The table lists this clonotype with many counts. The V call is TRBV5-4, the J call TRBJ1-2; D is unclear. V gave up 2 bases and J gave up 3 bases, with 8 bases separating them. This CDR3 contains 13 residues. The germline V gene encodes CDR1 SGHNT and CDR2 YYREEE (reference sequence). CDR3 nucleotide sequence: TGTGCCAGCAGCTTCGGACCCGACTATGGCTACACCTTC. It yields the protein CASSFGPDYGYTF.